This passage covers 11 T cell receptor beta chains from one sample sequenced in a study of T cells in Graves' hyperthyroidism and ophthalmopathy. From RNA transcripts, TCR beta CDR3 regions were amplified. A set of HTBI primers served as the primers for a first-round RT-PCR of the TCR CDR3. TCRdb analysed the multiplex PCR reads with MiXCR anew, one entry per CDR3 protein. The sample has over 450,000 distinct CDR3 sequences, about 15% seen once. Sequenced: blood. The receptors were sampled from a woman under 30 with Graves' hyperthyroidism.

Ten or more counts support this clonotype. V and J are TRBV2 and TRBJ1-1; 7 nucleotides agree with TRBD1. The CDR3 has 16 residues. V lost 1 base to trimming and J lost 4 bases; unmatched junction nucleotides: 9. Germline V gene data show CDR1 as SNHLY and CDR2 as FYNNEI. The DNA of the CDR3 is TGTGCCAGCAGTGAAGGGAGGGGGCAAGGGGGCACTGAAGCTTTCTTT. Amino acids: CASSEGRGQGGTEAFF.

This clonotype turned up a few times. CDR3 nucleotides: TGTGCCAGTAGTAACGGACCAGGGCAGTACTTC. Translating gives CASSNGPGQYF. V and J are TRBV19 and TRBJ2-7, with D unresolved. The CDR3 extends over 11 amino acids. Trimming removed 4 bases from V and 9 bases from J, with 10 bases in between. Germline loops: CDR1 LNHDA, CDR2 SQIVND (reference sequence).

This clonotype was found many times. The V and J genes are TRBV6-1 and TRBJ1-1, with 10 bases identical to TRBD1. The V gene end was trimmed by 8 bases and the J gene end by 5 bases; junction bases not matched to a gene: 11. There are 15 residues in the CDR3. Germline lookup yields CDR1 MNHNS and CDR2 SASEGT. CDR3 region: CASCSDRGRGTEAFF. CDR3 DNA sequence: TGTGCCAGCTGTTCCGACAGGGGGCGAGGGACTGAAGCTTTCTTT.

The chain has TRBV7-2 and TRBJ1-2; no clear D gene. The germline V gene has CDR1 SGHTA and CDR2 FQGNSA. The CDR3 totals 13 residues. V lost 1 base, J lost 6 bases, and 9 bases lay in between. The CDR3 DNA reads TGTGCCAGCAGCTTAGTTTTCCAAAATGGCTACACCTTC. The encoded protein is CASSLVFQNGYTF.

Concerning this clonotype: This may stem from a read error, because a much larger clone lies one nucleotide away. The rearrangement uses TRBV30 and TRBJ1-1; 8 positions agree with TRBD1. Per germline, CDR1 GTSNPN and CDR2 SVGIG (reference sequence). This CDR3 has 16 residues. CDR3 DNA sequence: TGTGCCTGGAGTGTACGGACAGGGCCATTGAACACTGACGCTTTCTTT. Protein product: CAWSVRTGPLNTDAFF.

This clonotype was recorded many times. The V call is TRBV6-1, the J call TRBJ1-2; D remains unclear. The germline V gene encodes CDR1 MNHNS and CDR2 SASEGT. CDR3 size: 14 residues. The V and J ends lost 0 bases and 3 bases respectively, with 8 bases between them. The CDR3 DNA reads as TGTGCCAGCAGTGAAGCGGACGGATACTATGGCTACACCTTC. This translates into CASSEADGYYGYTF.

In this sample, this clonotype turned up many times. The genes are TRBV7-2 and TRBJ2-3; D is unclear. V lost 5 bases and J lost 3, with 12 bases in between. Germline V gives CDR1 SGHTA, CDR2 FQGNSA. The CDR3 sequence is 14 residues long. The CDR3 sequence: CASSPLLRTDTQYF. The CDR3 DNA follows: TGTGCCAGCAGCCCCCTCTTACGAACAGATACGCAGTATTTT.

This clonotype was seen at least ten times. V gene TRBV10-3 combines with J gene TRBJ1-2; TRBD1 is a possible D gene (5 bases). The V end lost 3 bases, the J end lost 8 bases, and 7 bases lay between the germline ends. The CDR3 length is 11 residues. Germline V gene data show CDR1 as ENHRY and CDR2 as SYGVKD. The DNA of the CDR3 is TGTGCCATCAGTGACGGGGGAGGCTACACCTTC. Its translation is CAISDGGGYTF.

The rearrangement links TRBV5-1 to TRBJ2-7; 8 nucleotides match TRBD2. V lost 0 bases to trimming and J lost 3 bases; unmatched junction nucleotides: 5. Germline V CDR1 and CDR2: SGHRS, YFSETQ. The CDR3 covers 15 residues. The CDR3 nucleotides are TGCGCCAGCAGCTTGGGGCGGAGCGGGAGCTACGAGCAGTACTTC. The encoded protein is CASSLGRSGSYEQYF.

At least ten counts were recorded for this clonotype. V gene TRBV29-1 combines with J gene TRBJ2-7; D may match TRBD1 or TRBD2 (6 bases each). Germline V gene sequence: CDR1 SQVTM, CDR2 ANQGSEA. The V gene lost 3 bases and the J gene lost 5 bases, with 11 bases spanning the gap. This CDR3 contains 12 residues. The CDR3 sequence is CSVDGGGDEQYF. DNA for the CDR3: TGCAGCGTTGACGGGGGCGGGGACGAGCAGTACTTC.

This clonotype was counted at least ten times. This chain connects TRBV28 to TRBJ1-2; D ambiguous. The germline V and J ends were trimmed by 4 bases and 5 bases, with 17 bases remaining between them. Germline V lookup: CDR1 MDHEN, CDR2 SYDVKM. The CDR3 consists of 15 residues. CDR3 region: CASSSPPGLSYGYTF. The DNA of the CDR3 is TGTGCCAGCAGTTCCCCTCCGGGTTTGAGTTATGGCTACACCTTC.